This T cell receptor (beta chain) was captured in a study of metastatic and nonmetastatic thyroid tumors. About the research overall: Repertoire data that came from the blood and tumor or nodule tissue of malignant and benign thyroid patients were compared.

MiXCR was used by TCRdb to re-call the PCR reads. The sample carries around 15,000 clones, approximately 24% recorded once. Not a single patient had been given any form of treatment at any point before undergoing thyroid surgery. With 6 bases clipped from V and 3 bases from J, the junction kept 10 bases outside the gene matches. The germline CDR1 and CDR2 sequences are MRHNA and SNTAGT. The CDR3 is made up of 17 amino acids. This clone has more than one count but fewer than ten. Its antigen is not identified. Study results and caveats: Reported TCR beta diversity, measured in blood and tumor, was significantly higher for malignant thyroid tumors than for benign nodules.

Input material: tumor tissue. The chain recombines TRBV6-4 with TRBJ2-3; 12 positions agree with TRBD2. The TCR was taken from a male donor with papillary thyroid cancer or a benign thyroid nodule (not recorded which). Some clones in this sample may be carry-over from other donors' samples. CDR3 amino acids: CASSEGTSGGQTDTQYF. In nucleotides, the CDR3 is TGTGCCAGCAGCGAGGGTACTAGCGGGGGGCAAACAGATACGCAGTATTTT.